This TCR beta chain was recovered during a study of blood T cell repertoires in COVID-19. Study context: Specimens from acute and convalescent COVID-19 originated in the United States, Italy and Spain. PBMCs, B-cell-depleted T cells, or T cells provided the cDNA or gDNA that made up the material.

V lost 4 bases to trimming and J lost 5 bases, with 9 bases between them. Germline-derived CDR1 and CDR2 are SGHDN and FVKESK. The CDR3 runs 12 residues. Authors' data handling: Amplifying reference gene primers gave estimates of nucleated cell counts. Some clones are missing from TCRdb's copy, which holds only in-frame ones; the method was immunoSEQ multiplex PCR. V and J calls and clone size are those listed in that table; D and trimming were worked out from the DNA. Among more than 200,000 clones listed, 80% to 85% were seen once. The chain is built from TRBV14 and TRBJ2-7; D possibly corresponds to TRBD2 (6 bases). The clonotype was recovered from a man between 50 and 59 years old with active or convalescent COVID-19. The sample taken for sequencing was peripheral blood. The CDR3 region has the DNA TGTGCCAGCAGCCTGGGGAGGAACGAGCAGTACTTC. Amino acids: CASSLGRNEQYF.